This TCR beta chain was retrieved from a study of T cells in Graves' hyperthyroidism and ophthalmopathy. Calling Graves' hyperthyroidism stable meant ophthalmopathy did not progress within 18 months. Study-wide points: Before onset, ophthalmopathy was predicted by the model a median approximately 6.5 months earlier. Ophthalmopathy was distinguished from stable hyperthyroidism by 13 V-J signatures.

The investigators amplified TCR beta CDR3 regions from RNA transcripts. An initial round of RT-PCR targeting the TCR CDR3 relied on the HTBI primer set. TCRdb ran MiXCR on the multiplex PCR reads and lists one entry per CDR3 protein. The data hold hundreds of thousands of distinct CDR3 sequences, with over 15% observed a single time. As regards this clonotype: The antigen remains undetermined.

This clonotype originated in a young woman with Graves' hyperthyroidism. Sequenced input: blood.

CDR3 bases: TGTGCCAGCAGCCCCCCCCACTCCGAGGGGACCCAGTACTTC. Its protein is CASSPPHSEGTQYF. This chain links TRBV7-7 with TRBJ2-5, with D perhaps matching TRBD2 (5 bases). CDR1 SSHAT and CDR2 FNYEAQ come from the germline V gene (reference sequence). Between the trimmed V and J ends, which lost 5 bases and 7 bases, there was a span of 17 bases. This CDR3 contains 14 residues.